These 14 T cell receptor beta chains were sequenced from one sample in a study of CD8 T cells in ankylosing spondylitis. Study results and caveats: A motif of roughly 8 highly homologous TCR beta variants was seen as apparently characteristic of ankylosing spondylitis blood.

TCRdb passed the 5' RACE reads through MiXCR, listing each CDR3 protein once. The sample includes 200,000 to 250,000 distinct CDR3 sequences, approximately 20% of them seen just once. These receptors are not linked to any known antigen. The specimen was blood, either unsorted or a sorted T cell fraction (not recorded which). These receptors were collected from a male donor with ankylosing spondylitis.

This clonotype was picked up a small number of times. The chain couples TRBV4-1 to TRBJ2-7, with D maybe TRBD1 (7 bases). The CDR3 runs to 15 residues. Trimming shortened V by 3 bases and J by 2 bases, and 14 bases separated the two germline ends. Germline V lookup: CDR1 MGHRA, CDR2 YSYEKL. The CDR3 reads CASSQEGQSPYEQYF. The CDR3 DNA follows: TGCGCCAGCAGCCAGGAGGGACAGTCCCCCTACGAGCAGTACTTC.

This clonotype was found many times. The chain uses TRBV6-4 and TRBJ1-5; D call uncertain. Trimming removed 2 bases at V and 10 bases at J, with 15 bases between. Germline V gene data show CDR1 as MRHNA and CDR2 as SNTAGT. The CDR3 consists of 14 residues. Written as DNA, the CDR3 is TGTGCCAGCAGTGACGGGAGTAGTGGTTCTCCCCAGCATTTT. Translated: CASSDGSSGSPQHF.

The V and J genes are TRBV27 and TRBJ1-5; D perhaps matches TRBD1 (6 bases). Germline V lookup: CDR1 MNHEY, CDR2 SMNVEV (reference sequence). The V end lost 0 bases, the J end lost 9 bases, and 21 bases lay between the germline ends. The CDR3 length is 17 residues. Here the CDR3 reads CASSLSFPGALWGPQHF. CDR3 sequence (DNA): TGTGCCAGCAGTTTATCGTTCCCAGGGGCCCTGTGGGGGCCCCAGCATTTT.

The CDR3 DNA follows: TGTGCCAGCACATACGACGGGACCTACGAGCAGTACTTC. Amino acid sequence: CASTYDGTYEQYF. This chain joins TRBV12-3 or TRBV12-4 and TRBJ2-7; possibly TRBD2 for D (5 bases). The CDR3 covers 13 residues. Between the trimmed V and J ends, which lost 7 bases and 2 bases, there was a span of 12 bases.

The chain employs TRBV9 and TRBJ2-5, with 8 positions matching TRBD2. Germline V gene data show CDR1 as SGDLS and CDR2 as YYNGEE. The CDR3 is 16 amino acids. Losses at the gene ends were 0 bases for V and 5 bases for J; bases not matched to a gene: 9. Written as DNA, the CDR3 is TGTGCCAGCAGCGTAGGGGGTAGCGGGGCCGTGGAGACCCAGTACTTC. Protein product: CASSVGGSGAVETQYF.

This clonotype was found a few times. CDR3 protein: CASSPRTGVPYGYTF. In DNA, the CDR3 is TGTGCCAGCAGTCCACGGACAGGGGTCCCCTATGGCTACACCTTC. The chain is built from TRBV6-1 and TRBJ1-2; TRBD1 matches 9 bases. Trimming removed 5 bases from V and 4 bases from J; junction bases left unmatched: 8. Germline CDR1 and CDR2: MNHNS and SASEGT. CDR3 size: 15 residues.

The chain is built from TRBV6-1 and TRBJ1-1; TRBD1 matches at 11 bases. CDR1 is MNHNS, CDR2 SASEGT, per germline. V gave up 7 bases and J gave up 5 bases; unmatched junction bases: 12. The CDR3 is 16 residues long. CDR3 in amino acids: CASTQKWGQGETEAFF. The DNA for the CDR3 is TGTGCCAGCACTCAGAAGTGGGGACAGGGGGAGACTGAAGCTTTCTTT.

This clonotype was counted between two and nine times. The genes are TRBV4-1 and TRBJ1-1; D is possibly TRBD1 (5 bases). This CDR3 has 15 amino acids. V was shortened by 4 bases and J by 1 base, with 13 bases between the two germline ends. Per the germline V gene, CDR1 is MGHRA and CDR2 is YSYEKL. CDR3 DNA sequence: TGCGCCAGCAGCCCGGAAGCAGGGAAGAACACTGAAGCTTTCTTT. This sequence encodes CASSPEAGKNTEAFF.

The chain links TRBV11-2 to TRBJ2-3; TRBD2 matches 8 bases. The CDR3 runs 16 residues. With 0 bases clipped from V and 6 bases from J, the junction kept 8 bases outside the gene matches. The germline gives CDR1 SGHAT, CDR2 FQNNGV. The CDR3 here is CASSLDPGGLGDTQYF. The CDR3 coding sequence is TGTGCCAGCAGCTTAGATCCGGGAGGGCTTGGGGATACGCAGTATTTT.

The chain recombines TRBV6-1 with TRBJ2-2; a possible D gene is TRBD1 (5 bases). This CDR3 region has 16 residues. CDR1 is MNHNS, CDR2 SASEGT, per germline. V was shortened by 7 bases and J by 0 bases, with 15 bases between the two germline ends. The CDR3 region has the DNA TGTGCCAGCACCGTTAAAGACAGCCCGAACACCGGGGAGCTGTTTTTT. Protein: CASTVKDSPNTGELFF.

This clonotype turned up a few times. The chain combines TRBV4-3 with TRBJ2-4; 8 nucleotides line up with TRBD1. V shed 2 bases and J 8 bases; nucleotides not matched to a gene: 20. The CDR3 is 19 amino acids. CDR1 and CDR2 (germline): LGHNA, YSLEER. CDR3: CASSQLTGAGEGPGYIQYF. The DNA of the CDR3 is TGCGCCAGCAGCCAATTGACAGGGGCGGGTGAAGGTCCAGGTTACATTCAGTACTTC.

V usage is TRBV27 and J usage is TRBJ1-1, with D possibly matching TRBD1 (5 bases). The ends were cut back, 5 bases at V and 5 bases at J, with 21 bases in the middle. The V gene's germline CDR1 is MNHEY and CDR2 SMNVEV (reference sequence). This CDR3 region has 16 residues. Here the CDR3 DNA reads TGTGCCAGCAGTATCGGGGGGGGGATGAGTTGGACTGAAGCTTTCTTT. This gives the protein CASSIGGGMSWTEAFF.

The chain employs TRBV28 and TRBJ2-2; D remains unclear. Per germline, CDR1 MDHEN and CDR2 SYDVKM. CDR3 size: 14 residues. V lost 7 bases to trimming and J lost 0 bases, with 9 bases between them. CDR3 nucleotide sequence: TGTGCCAGCAAGCGAGGAACGAACACCGGGGAGCTGTTTTTT. Protein product: CASKRGTNTGELFF.

The gene calls are TRBV7-9 and TRBJ1-5; the match to TRBD1 covers 8 bases. Germline-derived CDR1 and CDR2 are SEHNR and FQNEAQ (reference sequence). There are 13 residues in the CDR3. V lost 5 bases to trimming and J lost 5 bases; unmatched junction nucleotides: 2. The CDR3 DNA reads TGTGCCAGCAGCAAGGACAGGGATCAGCCCCAGCATTTT. Protein sequence: CASSKDRDQPQHF.